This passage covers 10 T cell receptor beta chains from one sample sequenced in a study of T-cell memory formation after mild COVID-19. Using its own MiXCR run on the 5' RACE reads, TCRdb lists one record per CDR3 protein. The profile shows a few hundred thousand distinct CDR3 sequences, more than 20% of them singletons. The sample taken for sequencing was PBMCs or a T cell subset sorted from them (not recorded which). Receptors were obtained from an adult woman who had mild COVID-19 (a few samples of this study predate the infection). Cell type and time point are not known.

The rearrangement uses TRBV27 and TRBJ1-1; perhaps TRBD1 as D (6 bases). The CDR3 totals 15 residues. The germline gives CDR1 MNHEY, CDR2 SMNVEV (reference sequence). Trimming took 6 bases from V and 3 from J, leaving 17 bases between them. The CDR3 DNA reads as TGTGCCAGCAGAAATCCGGGACACTGGTACACTGAAGCTTTCTTT. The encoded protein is CASRNPGHWYTEAFF.

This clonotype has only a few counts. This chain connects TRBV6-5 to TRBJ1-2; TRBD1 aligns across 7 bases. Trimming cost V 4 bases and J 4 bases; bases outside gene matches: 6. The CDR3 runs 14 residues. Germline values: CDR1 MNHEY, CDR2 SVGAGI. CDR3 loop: CASSSTGRGYGYTF. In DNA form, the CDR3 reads TGTGCCAGCAGTTCGACAGGGCGAGGCTATGGCTACACCTTC.

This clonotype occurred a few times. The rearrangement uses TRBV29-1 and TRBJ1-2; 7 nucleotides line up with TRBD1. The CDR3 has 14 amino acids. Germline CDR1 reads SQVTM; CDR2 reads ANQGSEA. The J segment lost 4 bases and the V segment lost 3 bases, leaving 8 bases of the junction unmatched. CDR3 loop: CSVERGGASYGYTF. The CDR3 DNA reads TGCAGCGTTGAGCGAGGGGGCGCCAGCTATGGCTACACCTTC.

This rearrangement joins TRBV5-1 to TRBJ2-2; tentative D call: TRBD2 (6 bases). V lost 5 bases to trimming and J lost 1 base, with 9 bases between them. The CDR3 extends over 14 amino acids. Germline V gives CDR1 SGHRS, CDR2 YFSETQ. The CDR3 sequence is CASRRRENTGELFF. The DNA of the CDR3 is TGCGCCAGCAGAAGGCGGGAGAACACCGGGGAGCTGTTTTTT.

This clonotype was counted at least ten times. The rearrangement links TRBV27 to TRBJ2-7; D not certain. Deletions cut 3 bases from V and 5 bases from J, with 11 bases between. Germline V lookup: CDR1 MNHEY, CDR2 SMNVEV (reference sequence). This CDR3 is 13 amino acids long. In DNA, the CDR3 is TGTGCCAGCAGTTTTCGCCGTTATCACGAGCAGTACTTC. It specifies CASSFRRYHEQYF.

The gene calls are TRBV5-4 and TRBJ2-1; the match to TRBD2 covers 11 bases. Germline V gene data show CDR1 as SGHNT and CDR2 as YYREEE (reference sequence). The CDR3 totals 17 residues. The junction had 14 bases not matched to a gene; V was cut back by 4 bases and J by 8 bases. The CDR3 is CASSHTLAGASLDEQFF. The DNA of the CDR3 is TGTGCCAGCAGCCACACACTAGCGGGGGCTAGTTTGGATGAGCAGTTCTTC.

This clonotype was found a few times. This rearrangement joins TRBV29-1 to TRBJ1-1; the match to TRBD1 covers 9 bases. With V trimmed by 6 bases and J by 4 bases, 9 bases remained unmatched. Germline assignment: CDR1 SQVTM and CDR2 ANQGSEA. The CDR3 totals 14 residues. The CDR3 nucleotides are TGCAGCGTGGCTCGAGGGACAGGGTCCACTGAAGCTTTCTTT. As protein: CSVARGTGSTEAFF.

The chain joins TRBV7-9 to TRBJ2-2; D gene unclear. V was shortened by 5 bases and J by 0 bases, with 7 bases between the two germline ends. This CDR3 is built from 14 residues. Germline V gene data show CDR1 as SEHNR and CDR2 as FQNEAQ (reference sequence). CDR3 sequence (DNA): TGTGCCAGCAGCACGGCAGCGAACACCGGGGAGCTGTTTTTT. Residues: CASSTAANTGELFF.

The CDR3 region is CASSRGTAQETQYF. CDR3 bases: TGTGCCAGCAGTAGAGGGACGGCCCAAGAGACCCAGTACTTC. V and J are TRBV7-9 and TRBJ2-5; D assignment may be TRBD1 or TRBD2 (5 bases each). This CDR3 is 14 amino acids long. V was cut by 6 bases and J by 1 base, with 12 bases left in between. The germline gives CDR1 SEHNR, CDR2 FQNEAQ (reference sequence).

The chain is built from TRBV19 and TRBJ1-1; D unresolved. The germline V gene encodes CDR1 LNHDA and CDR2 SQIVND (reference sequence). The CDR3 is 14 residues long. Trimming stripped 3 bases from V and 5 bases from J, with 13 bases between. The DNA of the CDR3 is TGTGCCAGTAGTATCGCCCTGGTACGGACTGAAGCTTTCTTT. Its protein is CASSIALVRTEAFF.